This T cell receptor (beta chain) was found in a study of T cell responses to AZD1222 COVID-19 vaccine. This clone was counted once. Its antigen is unidentified. General study results and limits: Nearly half of unique spike-specific TCRs reportedly avoided B.1.351 and B.1.1.7 mutated regions. Baseline seropositivity characterized only a handful of AZD1222 recipients.

TCRdb's table, derived via immunoSEQ multiplex PCR, lists solely in-frame clones and lacks some. The sample has about 110,000 clones, around 90% seen once. Trimming removed 2 bases from V and 1 base from J, with 9 bases in between. CDR3 length: 15 residues. Germline values: CDR1 SGHRS, CDR2 YFSETQ. This TCR was recovered from an adult who received the AZD1222 COVID-19 vaccine. V is TRBV5-1 and J is TRBJ2-2; tentative D call: TRBD1 (5 bases). Sequenced here: peripheral blood, sampled 28 days after the second AZD1222 dose. In nucleotides, the CDR3 is TGCGCCAGCAGCTTTGGACACCAGAACACCGGGGAGCTGTTTTTT. Residues: CASSFGHQNTGELFF.